This passage covers 17 T cell receptor beta chains from one sample sequenced in a study of cytomegalovirus exposure and HLA in healthy donors. The table came from immunoSEQ multiplex PCR; TCRdb's copy has only in-frame clones and leaves some out. The data hold approximately 210,000 clones, with roughly 88% observed a single time. Sequenced material: PBMCs. These receptors all come from a woman younger than 35 in good health and CMV-seronegative.

The chain employs TRBV27 and TRBJ1-1; D unclear. V lost 0 bases and J 7 bases, leaving 15 bases between the germline ends. The CDR3 has 15 residues. Per germline, CDR1 MNHEY and CDR2 SMNVEV (reference sequence). DNA of the CDR3: TGTGCCAGCAGTTTATCGGGAGACGTGCAGTTTGAAGCTTTCTTT. Residues: CASSLSGDVQFEAFF.

The chain links TRBV2 to TRBJ1-2; a weak D match, TRBD1 (6 bases). The CDR3 is 15 amino acids. Germline V gene lookup returns CDR1 SNHLY and CDR2 FYNNEI. The V and J ends lost 0 bases and 8 bases respectively, with 16 bases between them. CDR3 DNA: TGTGCCAGCAGTGAAGCTCTCAGCCTTGGGGGCGGCTACACCTTC. The encoded protein is CASSEALSLGGGYTF.

This rearrangement joins TRBV27 to TRBJ2-1; 10 bases agree with TRBD2. The CDR3 runs 17 residues. With V trimmed by 6 bases and J by 4 bases, 12 bases remained unmatched. Germline V lookup: CDR1 MNHEY, CDR2 SMNVEV (reference sequence). The CDR3 DNA follows: TGTGCCAGCAGCAGAGCGGGAGGGCCTCCCCTTTACAATGAGCAGTTCTTC. It is translated as CASSRAGGPPLYNEQFF.

With respect to this clone: This sample also contains other DNA sequences that code for the same CDR3. The CDR3 loop is CASSYSYRGTEAFF. CDR3 coding DNA: TGTGCCAGCAGTTACTCTTACAGGGGTACTGAAGCTTTCTTT. The chain uses TRBV6-5 and TRBJ1-1, with TRBD1 identical over 7 bases. V shed 0 bases and J 5 bases; nucleotides not matched to a gene: 3. The CDR3 contains 14 residues. The germline gives CDR1 MNHEY, CDR2 SVGAGI.

The chain carries TRBV9 and TRBJ2-5, with TRBD1 matching 8 bases. CDR1 and CDR2 from the germline V gene are SGDLS and YYNGEE. With V trimmed by 3 bases and J by 3 bases, 1 base remained unmatched. The CDR3 consists of 13 residues. The CDR3 DNA reads TGTGCCAGCAGCGAACAGGGGGAAGAGACCCAGTACTTC. Protein product: CASSEQGEETQYF.

The chain employs TRBV28 and TRBJ1-5, with a tentative D call TRBD1 (6 bases). Germline V CDR1 and CDR2: MDHEN, SYDVKM. The V end was cut by 7 bases, the J end by 0 bases, with 22 bases between. This CDR3 has 18 residues. For the CDR3, the DNA is TGTGCCAGCAACACGGACAGCCGTTCTAGGTATAGCAATCAGCCCCAGCATTTT. Protein product: CASNTDSRSRYSNQPQHF.

The chain is built from TRBV11-2 and TRBJ2-1; 8 bases match TRBD2. The CDR3 is 15 residues long. Looked up from germline, CDR1 is SGHAT and CDR2 is FQNNGV. J was trimmed by 9 bases and V by 5 bases; bases with no gene match: 12. The CDR3 protein is CASSKRAGVSFEQFF. The DNA of the CDR3 is TGTGCCAGCAGCAAGAGAGCGGGAGTCTCATTTGAGCAGTTCTTC.

CDR3 sequence reads: CASSLTSGRADTQYF. The CDR3 DNA follows: TGCGCCAGCAGCTTGACTAGCGGGAGGGCAGATACGCAGTATTTT. The rearrangement links TRBV5-1 to TRBJ2-3; 13 positions match TRBD2. The germline CDR1 and CDR2 sequences are SGHRS and YFSETQ. With V trimmed by 1 base and J by 4 bases, 0 bases remained unmatched. The CDR3 spans 15 residues. Full variable domain (remainder filled in from reference TRBV5-1 and TRBJ2-3): KAGVTQTPRYLIKTRGQQVTLSCSPISGHRSVSWYQQTPGQGLQFLFEYFSETQRNKGNFPGRFSGRQFSNSRSEMNVSTLELGDSALYLCASSLTSGRADTQYFGPGTRLTVL.

The V gene is TRBV9, the J gene TRBJ1-3; a possible D gene is TRBD1 (5 bases). Deletions cut 4 bases from V and 0 bases from J, with 11 bases between. Germline lookup yields CDR1 SGDLS and CDR2 YYNGEE. The CDR3 extends over 15 amino acids. For the CDR3, the DNA is TGTGCCAGCAGCCCAGGGTCCCACTCTGGAAACACCATATATTTT. This translates into CASSPGSHSGNTIYF.

V and J are TRBV5-1 and TRBJ1-1, with TRBD1 matching over 10 bases. This CDR3 has 17 residues. Losses at the gene ends were 4 bases for V and 4 bases for J; bases not matched to a gene: 13. Germline V gives CDR1 SGHRS, CDR2 YFSETQ. The CDR3 reads CASSPTGQGGIGTEAFF. DNA for the CDR3: TGCGCCAGCAGCCCCACCGGACAGGGGGGAATCGGCACTGAAGCTTTCTTT.

J is TRBJ2-5 and V is TRBV5-1; 9 positions match TRBD2. V gave up 1 base and J gave up 1 base; unmatched junction bases: 5. Germline values: CDR1 SGHRS, CDR2 YFSETQ. The CDR3 covers 16 residues. CDR3 sequence (DNA): TGCGCCAGCAGCTTGTTCGCGGGAGGGGTCCAAGAGACCCAGTACTTC. This codes for CASSLFAGGVQETQYF.

The chain combines TRBV5-1 with TRBJ2-5, with 9 nucleotides matching TRBD2. The CDR3 loop spans 16 amino acids. Unmatched junction bases numbered 7, after V lost 0 bases and J lost 4 bases. Germline V gene data show CDR1 as SGHRS and CDR2 as YFSETQ. CDR3 nucleotide sequence: TGCGCCAGCAGCTTGGTGTTAGCGGGAGCTCGAGAGACCCAGTACTTC. Translating gives CASSLVLAGARETQYF.

This clone was picked up a small number of times. The chain employs TRBV5-5 and TRBJ1-4; 8 bases line up with TRBD1. Germline values: CDR1 SGHKS, CDR2 YYEKEE (reference sequence). The ends lost 4 bases at V and 7 bases at J; junction bases unmatched: 6. The CDR3 sequence is 14 residues long. CDR3 sequence: CASSDRQGIEKLFF. CDR3 DNA sequence: TGTGCCAGCAGCGATCGACAGGGGATTGAAAAACTGTTTTTT.

The V gene is TRBV5-1, the J gene TRBJ2-3; 10 bases align to TRBD2. The CDR3 loop spans 15 amino acids. In germline, CDR1 is SGHRS, CDR2 YFSETQ. Unmatched junction bases numbered 9, after V lost 5 bases and J lost 6 bases. The CDR3 DNA sequence: TGCGCCAGCAGATGGACTAGCGGAGGGAGGGATACGCAGTATTTT. The encoded protein is CASRWTSGGRDTQYF. Full variable domain (outside the CDR3, taken from reference TRBV5-1 and TRBJ2-3): KAGVTQTPRYLIKTRGQQVTLSCSPISGHRSVSWYQQTPGQGLQFLFEYFSETQRNKGNFPGRFSGRQFSNSRSEMNVSTLELGDSALYLCASRWTSGGRDTQYFGPGTRLTVL.

The CDR3 loop reads CASTETARGYGYTF. For the CDR3, the DNA is TGTGCCAGCACCGAGACTGCTAGGGGCTATGGCTACACCTTC. The rearrangement uses TRBV28 and TRBJ1-2; perhaps TRBD1 as D (5 bases). This CDR3 is built from 14 residues. From germline, CDR1 is MDHEN and CDR2 SYDVKM. With 7 bases removed from V and 4 bases from J, the gap between germline ends came to 16 bases.

This clone turned up a few times. The V and J genes are TRBV2 and TRBJ1-2; D ambiguous. This CDR3 is built from 14 residues. Germline-derived CDR1 and CDR2 are SNHLY and FYNNEI. The V gene lost 5 bases and the J gene lost 4 bases, with 14 bases spanning the gap. The CDR3 bases are TGTGCCAGCAGTAACGGAGGATACGGCTATGGCTACACCTTC. The encoded protein is CASSNGGYGYGYTF. The entire variable domain, with the rest obtained from reference TRBV2 and TRBJ1-2, is as follows: EPEVTQTPSHQVTQMGQEVILRCVPISNHLYFYWYRQILGQKVEFLVSFYNNEISEKSEIFDDQFSVERPDGSNFTLKIRSTKLEDSAMYFCASSNGGYGYGYTFGSGTRLTVV.

The chain is built from TRBV28 and TRBJ1-4; D unresolved. This CDR3 has 14 residues. The germline V and J ends were trimmed by 10 bases and 0 bases, with 12 bases remaining between them. Germline loops: CDR1 MDHEN, CDR2 SYDVKM. This chain's CDR3 is CATLAPPTNEKLFF. The CDR3, as DNA: TGTGCCACCTTGGCCCCCCCAACTAATGAAAAACTGTTTTTT.